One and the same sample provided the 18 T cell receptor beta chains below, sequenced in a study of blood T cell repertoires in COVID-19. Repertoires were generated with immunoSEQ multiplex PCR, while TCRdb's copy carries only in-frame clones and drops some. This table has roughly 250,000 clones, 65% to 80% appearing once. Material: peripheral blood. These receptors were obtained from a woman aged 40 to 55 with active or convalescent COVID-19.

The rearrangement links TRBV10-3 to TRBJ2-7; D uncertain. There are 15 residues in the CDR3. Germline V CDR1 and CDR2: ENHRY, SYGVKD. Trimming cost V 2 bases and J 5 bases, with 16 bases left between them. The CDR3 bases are TGTGCCATCAGTGAGATGGCAGTGGGCTCGAACGAGCAGTACTTC. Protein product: CAISEMAVGSNEQYF.

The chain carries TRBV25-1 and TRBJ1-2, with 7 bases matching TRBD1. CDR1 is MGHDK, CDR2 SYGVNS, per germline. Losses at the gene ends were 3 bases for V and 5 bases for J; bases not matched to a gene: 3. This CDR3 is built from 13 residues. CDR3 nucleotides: TGTGCCAGCAGTGATGGGACAGCGTATGGCTACACCTTC. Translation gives CASSDGTAYGYTF.

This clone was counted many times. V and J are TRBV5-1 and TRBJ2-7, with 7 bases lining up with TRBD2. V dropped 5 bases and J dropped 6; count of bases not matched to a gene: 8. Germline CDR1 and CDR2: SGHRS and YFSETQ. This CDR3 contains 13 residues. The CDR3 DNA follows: TGCGCCAGCAGAAGCGGGGTCGAAGGCGAGCAGTACGTC. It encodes CASRSGVEGEQYV.

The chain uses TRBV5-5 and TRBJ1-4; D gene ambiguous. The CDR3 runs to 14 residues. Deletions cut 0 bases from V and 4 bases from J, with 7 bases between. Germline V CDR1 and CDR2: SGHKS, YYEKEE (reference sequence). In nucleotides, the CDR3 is TGTGCCAGCAGCTTGGTCCCCGGTAATGAAAAACTGTTTTTT. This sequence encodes CASSLVPGNEKLFF.

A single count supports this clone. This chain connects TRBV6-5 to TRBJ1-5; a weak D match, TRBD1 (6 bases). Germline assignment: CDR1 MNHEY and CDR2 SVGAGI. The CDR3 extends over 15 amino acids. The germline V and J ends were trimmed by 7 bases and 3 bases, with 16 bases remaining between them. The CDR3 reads CASKRGTMDNQPQHF. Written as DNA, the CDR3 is TGTGCCAGCAAGCGTGGGACAATGGACAATCAGCCCCAGCATTTT.

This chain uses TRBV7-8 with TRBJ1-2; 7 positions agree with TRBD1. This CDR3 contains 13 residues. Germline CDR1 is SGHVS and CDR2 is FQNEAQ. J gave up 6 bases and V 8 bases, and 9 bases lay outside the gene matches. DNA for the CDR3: TGTGCCAGCGGAACCAACAGGGGCGATGGCTACACCTTC. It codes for CASGTNRGDGYTF.

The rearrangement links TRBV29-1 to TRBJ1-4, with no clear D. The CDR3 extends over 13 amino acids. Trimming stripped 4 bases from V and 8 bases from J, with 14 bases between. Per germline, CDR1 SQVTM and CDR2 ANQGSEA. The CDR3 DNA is TGCAGCGTTGTAGCCCCTAAAACGGAAAAACTGTTTTTT. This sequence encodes CSVVAPKTEKLFF.

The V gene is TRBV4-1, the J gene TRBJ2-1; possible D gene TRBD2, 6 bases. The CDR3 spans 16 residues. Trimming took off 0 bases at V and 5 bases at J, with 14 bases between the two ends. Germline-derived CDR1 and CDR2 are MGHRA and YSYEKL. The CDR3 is CASSQEGRIHNNEQFF. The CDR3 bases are TGCGCCAGCAGCCAAGAGGGGAGGATTCACAACAATGAGCAGTTCTTC.

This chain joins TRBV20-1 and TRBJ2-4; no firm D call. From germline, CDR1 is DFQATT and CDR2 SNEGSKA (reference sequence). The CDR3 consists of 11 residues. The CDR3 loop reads CSLYAKNIQYF. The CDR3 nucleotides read TGCAGCCTCTACGCCAAAAACATTCAGTACTTC.

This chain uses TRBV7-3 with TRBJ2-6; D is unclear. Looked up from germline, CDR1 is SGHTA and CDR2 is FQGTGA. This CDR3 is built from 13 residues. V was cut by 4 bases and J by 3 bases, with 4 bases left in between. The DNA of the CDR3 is TGTGCCAGCAGCTCCGGTGGGGCCAACGTCCTGACTTTC. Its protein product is CASSSGGANVLTF.

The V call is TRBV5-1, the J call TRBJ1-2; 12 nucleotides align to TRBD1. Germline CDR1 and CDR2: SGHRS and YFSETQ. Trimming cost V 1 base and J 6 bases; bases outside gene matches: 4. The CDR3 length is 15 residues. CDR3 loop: CASSLTGTGGNGYTF. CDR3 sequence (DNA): TGCGCCAGCAGCTTGACCGGGACAGGGGGCAATGGCTACACCTTC.

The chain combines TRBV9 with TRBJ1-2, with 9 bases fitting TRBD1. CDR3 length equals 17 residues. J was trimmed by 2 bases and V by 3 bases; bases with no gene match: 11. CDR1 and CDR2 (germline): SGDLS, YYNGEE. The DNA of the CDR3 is TGTGCCAGCAGCGGTTGGTTGGGGACAGGGACAAACTATGGCTACACCTTC. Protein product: CASSGWLGTGTNYGYTF.

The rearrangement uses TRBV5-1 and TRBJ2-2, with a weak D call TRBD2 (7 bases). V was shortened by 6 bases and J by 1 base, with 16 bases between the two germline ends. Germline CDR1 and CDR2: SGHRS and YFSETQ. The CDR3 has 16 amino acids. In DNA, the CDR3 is TGCGCCAGCACTATGGGGGGGCGATTGAACACCGGGGAGCTGTTTTTT. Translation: CASTMGGRLNTGELFF.

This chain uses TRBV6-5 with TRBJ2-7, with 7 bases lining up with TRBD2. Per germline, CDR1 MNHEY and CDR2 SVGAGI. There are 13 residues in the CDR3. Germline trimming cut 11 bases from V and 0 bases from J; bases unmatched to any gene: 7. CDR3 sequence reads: CASGRTHSYEQYV. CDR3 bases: TGTGCCTCCGGGAGGACACACTCCTACGAGCAGTACGTC.

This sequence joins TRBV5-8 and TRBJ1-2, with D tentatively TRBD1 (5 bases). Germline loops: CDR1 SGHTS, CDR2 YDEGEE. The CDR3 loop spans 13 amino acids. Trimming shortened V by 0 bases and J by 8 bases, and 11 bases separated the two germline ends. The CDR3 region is CASSLEGVGGYTF. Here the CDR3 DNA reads TGTGCCAGCAGCTTGGAAGGGGTGGGCGGCTACACCTTC.

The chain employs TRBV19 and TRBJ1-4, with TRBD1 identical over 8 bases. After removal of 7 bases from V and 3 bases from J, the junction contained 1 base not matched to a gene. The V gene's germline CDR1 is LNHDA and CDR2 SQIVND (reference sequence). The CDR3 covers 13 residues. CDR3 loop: CASTQGANEKLFF. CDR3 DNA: TGTGCCAGTACACAGGGGGCTAATGAAAAACTGTTTTTT.

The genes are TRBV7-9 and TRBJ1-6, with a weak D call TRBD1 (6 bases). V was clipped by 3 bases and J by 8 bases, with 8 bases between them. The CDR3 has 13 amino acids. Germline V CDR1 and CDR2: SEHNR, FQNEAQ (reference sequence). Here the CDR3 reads CASSLPGDSPLHF. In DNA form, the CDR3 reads TGTGCCAGCAGCTTGCCAGGGGATTCACCCCTCCACTTT.

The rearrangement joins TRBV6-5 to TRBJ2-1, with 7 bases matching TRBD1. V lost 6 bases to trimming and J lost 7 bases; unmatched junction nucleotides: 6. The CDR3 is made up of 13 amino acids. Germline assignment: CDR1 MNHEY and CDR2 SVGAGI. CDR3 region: CASSRPRGNEQFF. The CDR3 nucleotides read TGTGCCAGCAGCCGACCCAGGGGGAATGAGCAGTTCTTC.